The 20 T cell receptor beta chains below come from one sample, sequenced in a study of blood T cell repertoires in COVID-19 (TCRdb year 2020). Preparation of the library involved the immunoSEQ multiplex PCR assay. Held by TCRdb, this immuneACCESS table contains in-frame sequences only and omits some clones. Under half of the omission traces to an unresolved V gene where checked; the cause of the rest is unknown. The sample table lists 55,000 to 80,000 clones, roughly four fifths of them with a count of one. Around 0.91% of the sample comes from the top ten. Source material: peripheral blood. These receptors all stem from a woman in her 70s with acute or convalescent COVID-19.

This chain uses TRBV4-2 with TRBJ1-4; D not certain. CDR3 length: 20 residues. The V gene's germline CDR1 is LGHNA and CDR2 YNFKEQ. Trimming cost V 1 base and J 4 bases, with 25 bases left between them. CDR3 region: CASSQVPMDGEVVNNEKLFF. DNA of the CDR3: TGTGCCAGCAGCCAAGTCCCCATGGATGGGGAGGTGGTCAATAATGAAAAACTGTTTTTT.

The chain combines TRBV3-1 (or the pseudogene TRBV3-2) with TRBJ1-2; D gene uncertain. Germline V lookup: CDR1 LGHDT, CDR2 YNNKEL (reference sequence). CDR3 length: 12 residues. Trimming took off 3 bases at V and 4 bases at J, with 6 bases between the two ends. CDR3 coding DNA: TGTGCCAGCAGCCAGCTTAGCTATGGCTACACCTTC. Protein product: CASSQLSYGYTF.

The V gene is TRBV7-9, the J gene TRBJ1-1, with D possibly matching TRBD1 (5 bases). Per germline, CDR1 SEHNR and CDR2 FQNEAQ (reference sequence). V was clipped by 0 bases and J by 11 bases, with 10 bases between them. The CDR3 length is 12 residues. The CDR3 is CASSLASGWAFF. CDR3 sequence (DNA): TGTGCCAGCAGCTTAGCGTCAGGGTGGGCTTTCTTT.

This clone was observed a few times. This chain joins TRBV6-2 or TRBV6-3 and TRBJ1-2; no clear D. Per the germline V gene, CDR1 is MNHEY and CDR2 is SVGEGT. With 0 bases removed from V and 8 bases from J, the gap between germline ends came to 25 bases. This CDR3 has 18 amino acids. For the CDR3, the DNA is TGTGCCAGCAGTTACTCGAAAGGTCCTACCTCGGAGGGCGGGGGCTACACCTTC. Its protein product is CASSYSKGPTSEGGGYTF.

CDR3 protein: CASSYEEAGVYQETQYF. CDR3 bases: TGTGCCAGCAGTTATGAGGAGGCGGGGGTGTACCAAGAGACCCAGTACTTC. The chain has TRBV6-2 or TRBV6-3 and TRBJ2-5, with 7 bases aligning to TRBD2. CDR1 MNHEY and CDR2 SVGEGT come from the germline V gene. V lost 3 bases, J lost 0 bases, and 10 bases stayed unmatched. There are 17 residues in the CDR3.

The CDR3: CSGGRGSHTEAFF. The CDR3 region has the DNA TGCAGCGGGGGGCGGGGTTCCCACACTGAAGCTTTCTTT. V usage is TRBV29-1 and J usage is TRBJ1-1; possibly TRBD1 for D (6 bases). Trimming left V 7 bases short and J 3 bases short, with 15 bases between. Germline V CDR1 and CDR2: SQVTM, ANQGSEA. The length of the CDR3 is 13 residues.

The genes are TRBV27 and TRBJ2-3, with 7 bases identical to TRBD1. Germline V gives CDR1 MNHEY, CDR2 SMNVEV (reference sequence). The CDR3 covers 14 residues. Losses at the gene ends were 5 bases for V and 3 bases for J; bases not matched to a gene: 5. CDR3 sequence (DNA): TGTGCCAGCAGTCTCGACAGGGTTACAGATACGCAGTATTTT. Translation gives CASSLDRVTDTQYF.

The J gene is TRBJ2-1, the V gene TRBV9; 9 bases match TRBD1. The trim removed 7 bases at V and 3 bases at J, leaving 14 bases unmatched. Germline V gene data show CDR1 as SGDLS and CDR2 as YYNGEE. This CDR3 contains 17 residues. The CDR3 DNA follows: TGTGCCAGCGATGGTGAGAAAAACAGGGGGCTCTACAATGAGCAGTTCTTC. Protein sequence: CASDGEKNRGLYNEQFF. The variable domain in full, with the rest retrieved from reference TRBV9 and TRBJ2-1, is DSGVTQTPKHLITATGQRVTLRCSPRSGDLSVYWYQQSLDQGLQFLIQYYNGEERAKGNILERFSAQQFPDLHSELNLSSLELGDSALYFCASDGEKNRGLYNEQFFGPGTRLTVL.

The count of this clone is one. V usage is TRBV7-9 and J usage is TRBJ1-1, with a tentative D call TRBD1 (5 bases). The V end was cut by 2 bases, the J end by 0 bases, with 10 bases between. This CDR3 contains 15 residues. Germline CDR1 is SEHNR and CDR2 is FQNEAQ (reference sequence). The CDR3 loop reads CASSLTTVMNTEAFF. The CDR3 DNA sequence: TGTGCCAGCAGCTTAACGACAGTCATGAACACTGAAGCTTTCTTT. The full variable domain, its missing parts supplied by reference TRBV7-9 and TRBJ1-1, is DTGVSQNPRHKITKRGQNVTFRCDPISEHNRLYWYRQTLGQGPEFLTYFQNEAQLEKSRLLSDRFSAERPKGSFSTLEIQRTEQGDSAMYLCASSLTTVMNTEAFFGQGTRLTVV.

The chain links TRBV2 to TRBJ2-7; possibly TRBD2 for D (6 bases). The ends were cut back, 6 bases at V and 5 bases at J, with 14 bases in the middle. Germline values: CDR1 SNHLY, CDR2 FYNNEI. The length of the CDR3 is 13 residues. CDR3 amino acids: CASSEDRLDEQYF. For the CDR3, the DNA is TGTGCCAGCAGCGAGGACCGACTAGACGAGCAGTACTTC.

The rearrangement uses TRBV27 and TRBJ1-5; 9 bases agree with TRBD1. Germline V lookup: CDR1 MNHEY, CDR2 SMNVEV (reference sequence). This CDR3 comprises 15 residues. V dropped 6 bases and J dropped 3; count of bases not matched to a gene: 6. The CDR3 region is CASSGQGRNNQPQHF. CDR3 coding DNA: TGTGCCAGCAGCGGACAGGGGCGAAACAATCAGCCCCAGCATTTT.

This sequence joins TRBV24-1 and TRBJ2-5; D might be TRBD2 (5 bases). Germline CDR1 KGHDR, CDR2 SFDVKD. Deletions cut 2 bases from V and 2 bases from J, with 8 bases between. The CDR3 is 14 residues long. CDR3 nucleotide sequence: TGTGCCACCAGTGATTCGGGGATTCAAGAGACCCAGTACTTC. Its translation is CATSDSGIQETQYF.

This clone was seen just once. The J gene is TRBJ1-2, the V gene TRBV15, with 9 positions matching TRBD1. V lost 3 bases to trimming and J lost 2 bases; unmatched junction nucleotides: 4. CDR1 and CDR2 (germline): LNHNV, YYDKDF (reference sequence). This CDR3 has 15 residues. The CDR3 protein is CATSSPDRGNYGYTF. Written as DNA, the CDR3 is TGTGCCACCAGCAGCCCGGACAGGGGCAACTATGGCTACACCTTC.

The chain recombines TRBV29-1 with TRBJ1-2; weak D call: TRBD1 (5 bases). The CDR3 totals 13 residues. V was shortened by 8 bases and J by 4 bases, with 17 bases between the two germline ends. Germline CDR1 SQVTM, CDR2 ANQGSEA. The CDR3 loop reads CSTPSTAGYGYTF. CDR3 DNA: TGCAGCACGCCTTCGACAGCTGGCTATGGCTACACCTTC.

The chain uses TRBV19 and TRBJ2-3, with TRBD2 matching 8 bases. The CDR3 length is 14 residues. The V segment lost 4 bases and the J segment 3 bases; nucleotides outside the gene matches: 3. Germline CDR1 is LNHDA and CDR2 is SQIVND (reference sequence). DNA for the CDR3: TGTGCCAGTAGTAGAGCGGGGGAGACAGATACGCAGTATTTT. As protein: CASSRAGETDTQYF.

This chain connects TRBV7-3 to TRBJ2-3; D possibly corresponds to TRBD1 (5 bases). The CDR3 loop spans 15 amino acids. V was shortened by 5 bases and J by 2 bases, with 14 bases between the two germline ends. From germline, CDR1 is SGHTA and CDR2 FQGTGA. The CDR3, as DNA: TGTGCCAGCAGCCCCCAGGGCAGTTTCACAGATACGCAGTATTTT. Amino acids: CASSPQGSFTDTQYF. The variable domain in full, completed from reference TRBV7-3 and TRBJ2-3, reads GAGVSQTPSNKVTEKGKYVELRCDPISGHTALYWYRQSLGQGPEFLIYFQGTGAADDSGLPNDRFFAVRPEGSVSTLKIQRTERGDSAVYLCASSPQGSFTDTQYFGPGTRLTVL.

This chain uses TRBV29-1 with TRBJ2-5; maybe TRBD1 (5 bases). The V gene's germline CDR1 is SQVTM and CDR2 ANQGSEA. The length of the CDR3 is 13 residues. The V gene lost 7 bases and the J gene lost 2 bases, with 14 bases spanning the gap. The CDR3 nucleotides are TGCAGCGCCGATTGGGCAGGGCAAGAGACCCAGTACTTC. Amino acid sequence: CSADWAGQETQYF. Variable domain in full (rest from reference TRBV29-1 and TRBJ2-5): SAVISQKPSRDICQRGTSLTIQCQVDSQVTMMFWYRQQPGQSLTLIATANQGSEATYESGFVIDKFPISRPNLTFSTLTVSNMSPEDSSIYLCSADWAGQETQYFGPGTRLLVL.

V gene TRBV5-1 combines with J gene TRBJ1-4, with TRBD1 matching 10 bases. The CDR3 sequence is 16 residues long. Germline assignment: CDR1 SGHRS and CDR2 YFSETQ. Trimming cost V 6 bases and J 7 bases; bases outside gene matches: 12. Here the CDR3 reads CASKPGQGTGFEKLFF. CDR3 in DNA: TGCGCCAGCAAACCGGGACAGGGGACAGGATTTGAAAAACTGTTTTTT. Full variable domain (outside the CDR3, taken from reference TRBV5-1 and TRBJ1-4): KAGVTQTPRYLIKTRGQQVTLSCSPISGHRSVSWYQQTPGQGLQFLFEYFSETQRNKGNFPGRFSGRQFSNSRSEMNVSTLELGDSALYLCASKPGQGTGFEKLFFGSGTQLSVL.

This sequence joins TRBV5-5 and TRBJ2-7; 7 bases agree with TRBD1. Germline loops: CDR1 SGHKS, CDR2 YYEKEE (reference sequence). Germline trimming cut 6 bases from V and 3 bases from J; bases unmatched to any gene: 6. The CDR3 contains 13 residues. CDR3 DNA sequence: TGTGCCAGCATTTCGGACAGGAGCTACGAGCAGTACTTC. This gives the protein CASISDRSYEQYF.

This clone was seen more than once but under ten times. The chain combines TRBV7-2 with TRBJ1-1, with D tentatively TRBD1 (6 bases). V gave up 4 bases and J gave up 0 bases, with 9 bases separating them. Germline V gene data show CDR1 as SGHTA and CDR2 as FQGNSA. The CDR3 loop spans 14 amino acids. This chain's CDR3 is CASSSGVVNTEAFF. The CDR3 DNA is TGTGCCAGCAGCTCAGGGGTTGTGAACACTGAAGCTTTCTTT.